The T cell receptor (beta chain) described here comes from a study of blood T cell repertoires in COVID-19. Study-level background: Acute and convalescent COVID-19 specimens originated in the United States, Italy and Spain. Sample material is recorded as cDNA or gDNA derived from T cells, B-cell-depleted T cells, or PBMCs.

CDR3 length equals 15 residues. Trimming at V came to 6 bases and at J to 4 bases, leaving 7 bases not matched to a gene. Germline V gene data show CDR1 as SEHNR and CDR2 as FQNEAQ (reference sequence). As processed by the authors: Amplifying reference gene primers gave estimates of nucleated cell counts. Measured with immunoSEQ multiplex PCR; TCRdb has only the in-frame clones, and not every one. V and J calls and clone size are those listed in that table; D and trimming were worked out from the DNA. The sample carries hundreds of thousands of clones, 70% to 90% recorded once. This rearrangement joins TRBV7-9 to TRBJ2-1, with TRBD2 matching over 9 bases. The sequenced sample consisted of peripheral blood. This clonotype was sampled from a young woman who had recovered from COVID-19. CDR3 amino acids: CASSVSGSSYNEQFF. DNA for the CDR3: TGTGCCAGCAGTGTTAGCGGGAGTTCTTACAATGAGCAGTTCTTC.